The present TCR beta chain was sequenced within a study of Graves' ophthalmopathy and Graves' hyperthyroidism. Study-wide results and caveats: With about 87% sensitivity and around 80% specificity, a 13-signature model separated ophthalmopathy from stable hyperthyroidism. Among thyroid clonotypes expanded above 0.001 frequency, most also appeared in blood.

In regard to this clonotype: Its matching antigen is unknown.

The TCR beta CDR3 regions underwent amplification from RNA transcripts. Second-round multiplex PCR followed a first-round RT-PCR using HTBI primers. Using its own MiXCR run on the multiplex PCR reads, TCRdb lists one record per CDR3 protein. The sample yields about 660,000 distinct CDR3 sequences, about 40% seen once. This CDR3 comprises 11 residues. Germline V gives CDR1 MNHNS, CDR2 SASEGT. The origin of this receptor is an adult man with Graves' ophthalmopathy. Sequenced: peripheral blood. J is TRBJ1-1 and V is TRBV6-1; D remains unclear. The CDR3 coding sequence is TGTTACACCTACATGAACACTGAAGCTTTCTTT. Amino acids: CYTYMNTEAFF.